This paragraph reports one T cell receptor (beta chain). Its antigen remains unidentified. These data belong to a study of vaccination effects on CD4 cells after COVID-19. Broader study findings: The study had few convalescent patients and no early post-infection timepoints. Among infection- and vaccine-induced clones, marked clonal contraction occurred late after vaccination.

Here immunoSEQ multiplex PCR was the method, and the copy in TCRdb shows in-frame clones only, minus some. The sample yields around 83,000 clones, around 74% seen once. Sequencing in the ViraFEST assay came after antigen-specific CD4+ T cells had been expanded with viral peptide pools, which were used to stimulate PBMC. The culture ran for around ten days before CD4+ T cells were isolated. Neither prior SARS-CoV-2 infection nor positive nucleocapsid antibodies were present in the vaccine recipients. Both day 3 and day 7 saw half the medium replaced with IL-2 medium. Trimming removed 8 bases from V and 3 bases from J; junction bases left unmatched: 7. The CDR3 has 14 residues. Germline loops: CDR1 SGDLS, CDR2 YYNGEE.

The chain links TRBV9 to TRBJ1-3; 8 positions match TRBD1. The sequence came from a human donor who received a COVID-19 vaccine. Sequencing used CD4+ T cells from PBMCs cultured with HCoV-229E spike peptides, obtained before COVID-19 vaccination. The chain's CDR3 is CASCRGQNGNTIYF. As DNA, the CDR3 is TGTGCCAGTTGCAGGGGGCAAAATGGAAACACCATATATTTT.